A single sample is the source of the 10 T cell receptor beta chains below, sequenced in a study of Ad26.COV2.S vaccination and SARS-CoV-2 variants. Sample treatment: about 20 received Ad26.COV2.S at low or high dose, single or two shots; five or six received placebo; per-sample allocation not given. The investigators took samples on day 63 after the first vaccine or placebo injection. Produced via immunoSEQ multiplex PCR; TCRdb's table is partial and in-frame only. The table shows about 350,000 clones, with about 85% occurring only once. Source: peripheral blood, taken in a trial of Ad26.COV2.S vaccine versus placebo. The receptors here all came from a person aged 18-60 years who received the Ad26.COV2.S COVID-19 vaccine or a placebo.

The gene calls are TRBV4-1 and TRBJ2-1, with TRBD1 as a possible D gene (6 bases). Germline values: CDR1 MGHRA, CDR2 YSYEKL. This CDR3 has 15 amino acids. Trimming took off 4 bases at V and 7 bases at J, with 17 bases between the two ends. This CDR3 reads CASSPPGGGRNEQFF. As DNA, the CDR3 is TGCGCCAGCAGCCCCCCGGGTGGGGGCCGAAATGAGCAGTTCTTC.

V is TRBV15 and J is TRBJ2-1; TRBD2 aligns across 12 bases. This CDR3 has 15 amino acids. J was trimmed by 5 bases and V by 5 bases; bases with no gene match: 4. Germline loops: CDR1 LNHNV, CDR2 YYDKDF (reference sequence). CDR3 in amino acids: CATSQRLAGDNEQFF. Here the CDR3 DNA reads TGTGCCACCAGCCAACGACTAGCGGGGGACAATGAGCAGTTCTTC.

The genes are TRBV5-1 and TRBJ2-5; TRBD1 matches at 10 bases. Germline V lookup: CDR1 SGHRS, CDR2 YFSETQ. V was clipped by 0 bases and J by 0 bases; unmatched bases: 8. The length of the CDR3 is 18 residues. CDR3 bases: TGCGCCAGCAGCTTGGCCATTTGGGGACAGGGGTACCAAGAGACCCAGTACTTC. Amino acid sequence: CASSLAIWGQGYQETQYF. The whole variable domain, remainder taken from reference TRBV5-1 and TRBJ2-5, is KAGVTQTPRYLIKTRGQQVTLSCSPISGHRSVSWYQQTPGQGLQFLFEYFSETQRNKGNFPGRFSGRQFSNSRSEMNVSTLELGDSALYLCASSLAIWGQGYQETQYFGPGTRLLVL.

The V gene is TRBV7-8, the J gene TRBJ1-2; possibly TRBD1 for D (5 bases). This CDR3 comprises 15 residues. Germline assignment: CDR1 SGHVS and CDR2 FQNEAQ. The germline V and J ends were trimmed by 1 base and 8 bases, with 17 bases remaining between them. CDR3: CASSLGWQGSYGYTF. The CDR3 nucleotides read TGTGCCAGCAGCTTAGGGTGGCAGGGCTCTTACGGCTACACCTTC.

This rearrangement joins TRBV7-3 to TRBJ2-5; a weak D match, TRBD2 (6 bases). V was cut by 2 bases and J by 0 bases, with 13 bases left in between. Looked up from germline, CDR1 is SGHTA and CDR2 is FQGTGA. The CDR3 runs to 16 residues. The CDR3 region is CASSLGKRAYQETQYF. CDR3 nucleotide sequence: TGTGCCAGCAGCTTAGGCAAGCGGGCGTACCAAGAGACCCAGTACTTC.

V usage is TRBV21-1 and J usage is TRBJ2-2; the table assigns TRBD1, which was not confirmed against the DNA. TRBV21-1 has pseudogene status. The CDR3 covers 14 residues. CDR3 sequence: CARGDRGNTGELFF. The CDR3 DNA reads as TGTGCCAGGGGGGACAGGGGGAACACCGGGGAGCTGTTTTTT.

This chain connects TRBV15 to TRBJ2-2, with 7 bases identical to TRBD1. CDR1 LNHNV and CDR2 YYDKDF come from the germline V gene (reference sequence). CDR3 length: 15 residues. After removal of 3 bases from V and 1 base from J, the junction contained 2 bases not matched to a gene. This CDR3 reads CATSSGTVNTGELFF. The CDR3 DNA follows: TGTGCCACCAGCAGCGGGACAGTGAACACCGGGGAGCTGTTTTTT.

In regard to this clone: Other DNA sequences within the sample encode an identical CDR3. The J gene is TRBJ1-3, the V gene TRBV30; unclear D gene. The CDR3 contains 14 residues. V gave up 0 bases and J gave up 0 bases, with 6 bases separating them. Germline CDR1 is GTSNPN and CDR2 is SVGIG (reference sequence). CDR3 DNA: TGTGCCTGGAGTGTAGGCAACTCTGGAAACACCATATATTTT. Translated, it gives CAWSVGNSGNTIYF.

The chain combines TRBV3-1 (or the pseudogene TRBV3-2) with TRBJ1-2; D is uncertain. The V end lost 4 bases, the J end lost 0 bases, and 9 bases lay between the germline ends. The CDR3 spans 14 residues. The germline gives CDR1 LGHDT, CDR2 YNNKEL (reference sequence). The CDR3 here is CASSLGIANYGYTF. CDR3 nucleotides: TGTGCCAGCAGCCTGGGTATTGCTAACTATGGCTACACCTTC.

This chain links TRBV19 with TRBJ2-7; 14 positions agree with TRBD2. This CDR3 is built from 18 residues. With 7 bases clipped from V and 1 base from J, the junction kept 12 bases outside the gene matches. Germline V gene sequence: CDR1 LNHDA, CDR2 SQIVND (reference sequence). As DNA, the CDR3 is TGTGCCAGTACTCCGGGACTAGCGGGAGCCTTTCCGTCCTACGAGCAGTACTTC. Encoded protein: CASTPGLAGAFPSYEQYF. Filled out from reference TRBV19 and TRBJ2-7, the complete variable domain reads DGGITQSPKYLFRKEGQNVTLSCEQNLNHDAMYWYRQDPGQGLRLIYYSQIVNDFQKGDIAEGYSVSREKKESFPLTVTSAQKNPTAFYLCASTPGLAGAFPSYEQYFGPGTRLTVT.